This T cell receptor beta chain was sequenced during a study of T cell responses to AZD1222 COVID-19 vaccine (dated by TCRdb to about 2021). Regarding the study in general: AZD1222 recipients whose second dose came at about 4 weeks and those whose second dose came at about 12 weeks were combined into one group, since spike-specific TCR depth and breadth did not differ between the two schedules. Trial participants were enrolled by age into 18-55, 56-69 and 70-plus year subgroups, with around 150, 28 and 57 TCR-sequenced participants respectively. TCR sequencing covered some 240 trial participants: approximately 200 given two doses of AZD1222 and approximately 26 given two doses of MenACWY control vaccine. What the authors observed across the whole study: Because no day 14 peak-response samples were available, repertoires were characterized only after the peak T cell response. Vaccine-associated CD4 TCRs spanned the whole spike protein, with dominant responses in regions 160-218 and 743-854. Participants were mostly white British, with more females than males. The authors suggested clonal diversity may have been underestimated. Reportedly, almost half of the unique spike-specific TCRs recognized epitopes lying outside the regions that are mutated in the B.1.351 and B.1.1.7 variants. In the small 56-69-year group, the increase in depth fell short of significance, most likely because of low power. Conclusions about previously exposed vaccinees are limited, since just five or six AZD1222 recipients were seropositive for SARS-CoV-2 at baseline. After two AZD1222 doses, both the breadth and the depth of spike-specific TCRs were significantly higher than at day 0 and than in MenACWY recipients.

The CDR3 regions of human TCRbeta chains were analyzed by immunosequencing. The authors processed their data as follows. Repertoire TCRs were checked for matches against a reference library of SARS-CoV-2-specific TCRs that had been generated using the MIRA antigen-specificity platform. Breadth was defined as the fraction of unique TCRs that were SARS-CoV-2-associated, and depth was defined as the fraction of total T cells that were SARS-CoV-2-associated. Using the MIRA data, each spike-specific TCR was mapped to the spike region that the TCR reacts to and placed in a CD4 or CD8 class. Log10-transformed breadth and depth values were compared by one-way ANOVA with Sidak's multiple comparisons tests. Here the immuneACCESS table is served through TCRdb, limited to in-frame sequences with V and J called. Missing clones are a known gap in these copies; in checked studies unresolved V genes cover under half, and the rest lacks a known reason. Clone size and the V and J calls come from that table; the DNA yielded D and trimming. Across this sample there are under 100,000 clones, with about 88% seen only once. 2.8% of the sample comes from the top ten.

The junction shows trimming of 6 bases on V and 4 bases on J, plus 7 bases between the germline ends. From its cysteine to its phenylalanine, the CDR3 spans 12 amino acids. Left in the record is the CDR3 DNA by itself, 36 bases read in frame from the first base. In the germline V gene (reference sequence), CDR1 corresponds to MNHEY and CDR2 to SMNVEV. Comment on this clone: This clone's antigen is unknown. Base qualities were left out, and no much larger clone turns up one base away.

Reading the label with the study, this specimen's time point is: baseline before first vaccination. The vaccinee samples were drawn from two UK trials, COV001 and COV002, one of which was a single-blind randomized controlled phase 2/3 trial testing AZD1222 (ChAdOx1 nCoV-19) in healthy adults. For TCRbeta chain sequencing, PBMC samples from trial participants were taken at day 0 and at day 28 after the second dose. Material: peripheral blood, obtained on day 0 of AZD1222 vaccination. Recombination joined TRBV27 with TRBJ2-1; no confident D gene assignment can be made. This sequence originates from an adult in good health. The CDR3: CASRGRYNEQFF. The DNA sequence reads TGTGCCAGCAGAGGTCGGTACAATGAGCAGTTCTTC.